This TCR beta chain is drawn from a study of control samples from healthy donors and cancer patients (dated by TCRdb to about 2020). Of note for this clone: Its binding antigen is unknown. No much larger clone is present one base from it, and per-base qualities are unavailable.

Its CDR3 holds 13 amino acids, cysteine through phenylalanine. Left in the record is the CDR3 DNA by itself, 39 bases read in frame from the first base. For this chain, trimming is 4 bases at the V end and 5 bases at the J end, and the number of junction bases without a gene match is 5. From the germline V gene (reference sequence), CDR1 is LNHDA and CDR2 is SQIVND. Library method: the immunoSEQ multiplex PCR assay. TCRdb retrieved this table from immuneACCESS and kept in-frame rearrangements only. Not all clones are present; in checked studies, unresolved V genes account for under half, and no reason is known for the remainder. This sample gives roughly 59,000 clones in total; 92% of them show up just once. The ten largest clonotypes hold roughly 1.5% of the sample.

The specimen was PBMCs. This TCR derives from a man aged 35-49 years with colorectal cancer. Recombination linked TRBV19 to TRBJ2-7, with 7 bases matching TRBD1. The CDR3 in this case is CASSSDRAHEQYF. The nucleotide sequence is TGTGCCAGTAGTAGCGACAGGGCCCACGAGCAGTACTTC.